The T cell receptor (beta chain) described here comes from a study of blood T cell repertoires in COVID-19. To note about this clone: The same CDR3 arises from other DNA sequences in this sample as well.

V shed 1 base and J shed 3 bases, with 4 bases lying between them. Germline V gene lookup returns CDR1 KGHSH and CDR2 LQKENI. The CDR3 is made up of 12 amino acids. Measured with immunoSEQ multiplex PCR; TCRdb has only the in-frame clones, and not every one. The sample comprises nearly 110,000 clones, about three quarters of which are singletons, and around 4.5% rests with the top ten. This receptor was obtained from a man aged 65 to 85 with acute or convalescent COVID-19. Specimen: peripheral blood. This chain joins TRBV18 and TRBJ2-7; D is uncertain. The CDR3 region is CASSPQSYEQYF. In DNA form, the CDR3 reads TGTGCCAGCTCACCACAGAGCTACGAGCAGTACTTC. Together with reference TRBV18 and TRBJ2-7, the CDR3 gives the full variable domain: NAGVMQNPRHLVRRRGQEARLRCSPMKGHSHVYWYRQLPEEGLKFMVYLQKENIIDESGMPKERFSAEFPKEGPSILRIQQVVRGDSAAYFCASSPQSYEQYFGPGTRLTVT.